These T cell receptor beta chains were read from a single sample in a study of blood T cell repertoires in COVID-19. TCRdb's copy holds only in-frame clones and misses some; the assay was immunoSEQ multiplex PCR. The data show tens of thousands of clones, roughly 84% seen once. The sequenced sample consisted of peripheral blood. The receptors were gathered from a man aged 45-60 years with acute or convalescent COVID-19. CDR3s include the opening cysteine and the closing phenylalanine or tryptophan. The D gene is left open where the match is weak. Expanded clones are given a class, and other clones once, few, many or no size at all.

TRBV16	TRBD2	.	TRBJ2-1	TGTGCCAGCAGCCCGTGGGCGGGAGGGGGCGATGAGCAGTTCTTC	CASSPWAGGGDEQFF
TRBV28	TRBD2	.	TRBJ2-7	TGTGCCAGCAGCCGTGCCGGGACTAAGGTCTACGAGCAGTACTTC	CASSRAGTKVYEQYF
TRBV12-5	.	.	TRBJ1-1	TGTGCTAGTGGTTCCAGCGCTGAAGCTTTCTTT	CASGSSAEAFF
TRBV9	TRBD1	.	TRBJ2-2	TGTGCCAGCAGCGTAGAGGACAGGGCCACGGGGGAGCTGTTTTTT	CASSVEDRATGELFF
TRBV6-6	.	.	TRBJ1-4	TGTGCCAGCAGTGGGCAGGATAATGAAAAACTGTTTTTT	CASSGQDNEKLFF
TRBV13	.	.	TRBJ2-5	TGTGCCAGCAGTTTTCTGAAGAGGATCCAGTACTTC	CASSFLKRIQYF
TRBV5-1	.	.	TRBJ1-4	TGCGCCAGCAGCTTGCAAGGGCAAGGGGCTGAAAAACTGTTTTTT	CASSLQGQGAEKLFF
TRBV5-4	.	.	TRBJ2-2	TGTGCCAGCAGCTTGGGCGGGGGCCTTAACACCGGGGAGCTGTTTTTT	CASSLGGGLNTGELFF
TRBV27	TRBD1	.	TRBJ2-7	TGTGCCAGCAGTTTAGGACAGGGGCCCTACGAGCAGTACTTC	CASSLGQGPYEQYF
TRBV19	TRBD1	.	TRBJ1-5	TGTGCCAGTAGTGTAGCACAGGGGGCCCGTCAGCCCCAGCATTTT	CASSVAQGARQPQHF
TRBV28	TRBD1	.	TRBJ2-1	TGTGCCAGCAGTTTGTGGGGGACAGAGGCCAATGAGCAGTTCTTC	CASSLWGTEANEQFF
TRBV28	TRBD2	.	TRBJ2-2	TGTGCCAGCAGGACCGGGACCGAAACTAGCGGAGCCAGGGGCACCGGGGAGCTGTTTTTT	CASRTGTETSGARGTGELFF
TRBV11-2	TRBD2	.	TRBJ2-7	TGTGCCAGCAGCGTAGGCCGGACTAGCGTTTCCTACGAGCAGTACTTC	CASSVGRTSVSYEQYF
TRBV19	.	.	TRBJ1-2	TGTGCCAGTAGTGACCCGGGAGGTAACTATGGCTACACCTTC	CASSDPGGNYGYTF
TRBV29-1	.	.	TRBJ2-5	TGCAGCGTCGCGGCAGGGGAGGAGACCCAGTACTTC	CSVAAGEETQYF
TRBV7-2	TRBD1	.	TRBJ1-5	TGTGCCAGCAGCTCCTCAGGGGGCTATCAGCCCCAGCATTTT	CASSSSGGYQPQHF
TRBV14	.	.	TRBJ2-6	TGTGCCAGCAGCCAAGGTGGGGCTACCTCTGGGGCCAACGTCCTGACTTTC	CASSQGGATSGANVLTF
TRBV18	.	.	TRBJ1-3	TGTGCCAGCTCACCCAACAGGAAAGGCTCTGGAAACACCATATATTTT	CASSPNRKGSGNTIYF
TRBV14	.	.	TRBJ1-1	TGTGCCAGCAGCCAAGAAGCGGGGGGGGACACTGAAGCTTTCTTT	CASSQEAGGDTEAFF
TRBV19	TRBD2	.	TRBJ2-5	TGTGCCAGTAGTATTGCGGCGCGGGGGGAGACCCAGTACTTC	CASSIAARGETQYF
TRBV5-8	TRBD1	.	TRBJ1-1	TGTGCCAGCAGCCAGGGGGTTGAAGCTTTCTTT	CASSQGVEAFF
TRBV27	TRBD1	.	TRBJ1-1	TGTGCCAGCAGTTTATCCATAGGGGGCGTGGGCACTGAAGCTTTCTTT	CASSLSIGGVGTEAFF
TRBV9	TRBD1	.	TRBJ2-7	TGTGCCAGCAGCGTAGCCGCCGGGACAGGGATCGAATCCTACGAGCAGTACTTC	CASSVAAGTGIESYEQYF
TRBV14	TRBD2	.	TRBJ2-7	TGTGCCAGCAGCCAAGATCTAGCGGGAGGTCCCTACGAGCAGTACTTC	CASSQDLAGGPYEQYF
TRBV5-1	TRBD2	.	TRBJ2-3	TGCGCCAGCAGACTAAGGACTAGCAGTAGCACAGATACGCAGTATTTT	CASRLRTSSSTDTQYF
TRBV18	.	.	TRBJ1-6	TGTGCCAGCTCACCGTCTATGGTAGGGGATAGTTCACCCCTCCACTTT	CASSPSMVGDSSPLHF
TRBV9	TRBD1	.	TRBJ1-6	TGTGCCAGCAGCGGACAGGGTAGTTCACCCCTCCACTTT	CASSGQGSSPLHF
TRBV3-1/TRBV3-2	.	.	TRBJ1-2	TGTGCCAGCAGCCTCTACAGGGACTACACCTTC	CASSLYRDYTF
TRBV4-2	.	.	TRBJ2-1	TGTGCCAGCAGCCTTAGCGGACAAAAAGGGGATGAGCAGTTCTTC	CASSLSGQKGDEQFF
TRBV6-6	.	.	TRBJ2-7	TGTGCCAGCAGTTACTCAGGGGCCTACGAGCAGTACTTC	CASSYSGAYEQYF
TRBV18	TRBD1	once	TRBJ2-7	TGTGCCAGCTCACCAGGGGACAGGGGATACGAGCAGTACTTC	CASSPGDRGYEQYF
TRBV11-2	.	.	TRBJ2-2	TGTGCCAGCAGCTTCCCCACGGGGATCGAGGGGAACACCGGGGAGCTGTTTTTT	CASSFPTGIEGNTGELFF
TRBV27	TRBD2	.	TRBJ2-1	TGTGCCAGCAGTTTATCGTTATGGACTAGCGGGGACAATGAGCAGTTCTTC	CASSLSLWTSGDNEQFF
TRBV28	TRBD1	once	TRBJ2-2	TGTGCCAGTTTGCGACGGACAGGGGCCACCGGGGAGCTGTTTTTT	CASLRRTGATGELFF
TRBV6-5	TRBD1	.	TRBJ2-5	TGTGCCAGCACCAGGGACAGCCAAGAGACCCAGTACTTC	CASTRDSQETQYF
TRBV5-4	TRBD1	.	TRBJ1-1	TGTGCCAGCAGCCTCGACAGGGTTGAAGCTTTCTTT	CASSLDRVEAFF
TRBV5-5	TRBD1	few	TRBJ1-2	TGTGCCAGCAGTCCTGACTCAGGGGGCTATGGCTACACCTTC	CASSPDSGGYGYTF
TRBV5-4	TRBD1	.	TRBJ1-2	TGTGCCAGCAGCTTGGTACAGGGGGGAGGTTATGGCTACACCTTC	CASSLVQGGGYGYTF
TRBV5-1	TRBD1	.	TRBJ2-1	TGCGCCAGTTCTCACAGGGGCGAAAGAATTTACAATGAGCAGTTCTTC	CASSHRGERIYNEQFF
TRBV15	.	.	TRBJ2-6	TGTGCCACCAGCTCTGTTTTTCGCTCTGGGGCCAACGTCCTGACTTTC	CATSSVFRSGANVLTF
TRBV11-3	.	.	TRBJ2-1	TGTGCCAGCAGCCAGGACGGACTAACCTACAATGAGCAGTTCTTC	CASSQDGLTYNEQFF
TRBV19	TRBD1	.	TRBJ2-5	TGTGCCAGTAGTGAAGACAGGGCTCAAGAGACCCAGTACTTC	CASSEDRAQETQYF
TRBV2	.	.	TRBJ2-1	TGTGCCAGCAGTGGGCTAGCTGAGTGGGCCTATGAGCAGTTCTTC	CASSGLAEWAYEQFF
TRBV4-2	.	.	TRBJ1-2	TGTGCCAGCAGCCAAGATCCCGGGCAGCGGGGCGGCTACACCTTC	CASSQDPGQRGGYTF
TRBV6-4	.	few	TRBJ1-2	TGTGCCAGCAGAGCACAAGCAGGGGTTAACTATGGCTACACCTTC	CASRAQAGVNYGYTF
TRBV7-8	.	.	TRBJ1-5	TGTGCCAGCAGAACTTCGGGGGTAAATAGCAATCAGCCCCAGCATTTT	CASRTSGVNSNQPQHF